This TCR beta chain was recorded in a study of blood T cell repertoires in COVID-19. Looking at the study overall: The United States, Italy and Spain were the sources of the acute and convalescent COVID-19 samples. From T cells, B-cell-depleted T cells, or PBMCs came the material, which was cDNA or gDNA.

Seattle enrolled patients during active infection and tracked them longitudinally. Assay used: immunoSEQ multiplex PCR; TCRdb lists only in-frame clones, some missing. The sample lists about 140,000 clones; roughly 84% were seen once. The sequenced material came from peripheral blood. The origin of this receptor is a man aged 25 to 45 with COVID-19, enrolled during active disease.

CDR3 protein: CSPGSEETQYF. CDR3 bases: TGCAGCCCCGGGTCTGAAGAGACCCAGTACTTC. The rearrangement links TRBV20-1 to TRBJ2-5; no definite D call. CDR3 length: 11 residues. CDR1 DFQATT and CDR2 SNEGSKA come from the germline V gene (reference sequence).